The source of this TCR beta chain is a study of blood T cell repertoires in COVID-19. About the research overall: COVID-19 samples from acute and convalescent phases originated in the United States, Italy and Spain. The cDNA or gDNA used as material had been derived from T cells, B-cell-depleted T cells, or PBMCs.

As processed by the authors: From reference gene primer amplification, estimates of nucleated cell counts were derived. Measured with immunoSEQ multiplex PCR; TCRdb has only the in-frame clones, and not every one. V and J calls and clone size come straight from that table; D and trimming were deduced from the DNA. The profile shows under 150,000 clones, more than 70% of them singletons. Germline CDR1 SGHTA, CDR2 FQGNSA. This CDR3 spans 12 amino acids. V lost 3 bases, J lost 1 base, and 2 bases lay in between. This receptor was identified in a man aged 55 to 70 with active or convalescent COVID-19. The chain joins TRBV7-2 to TRBJ2-3; D ambiguous. Sample: peripheral blood. The CDR3 region is CASSFGTDTQYF. CDR3 bases: TGTGCCAGCAGCTTCGGCACAGATACGCAGTATTTT.